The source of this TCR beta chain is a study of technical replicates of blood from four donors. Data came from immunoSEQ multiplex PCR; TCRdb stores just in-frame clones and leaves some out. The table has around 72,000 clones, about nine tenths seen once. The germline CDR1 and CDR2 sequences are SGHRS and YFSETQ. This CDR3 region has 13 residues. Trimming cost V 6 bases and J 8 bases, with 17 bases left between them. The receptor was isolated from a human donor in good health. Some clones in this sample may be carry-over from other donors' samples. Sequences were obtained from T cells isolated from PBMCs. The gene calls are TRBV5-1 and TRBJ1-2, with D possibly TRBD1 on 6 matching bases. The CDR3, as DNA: TGCGCCAGCACTAAAACAGGGTCTGGCGGCTACACCTTC. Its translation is CASTKTGSGGYTF.